The next 21 T cell receptor beta chains were all read from a single sample in a study of blood T cell repertoires in COVID-19. Clones were read by immunoSEQ multiplex PCR, and TCRdb kept only the in-frame ones, dropping some. The sample includes 300,000 to 450,000 clones, around 87% seen only once; the top ten take roughly 10%. The sample consisted of peripheral blood. These receptors all come from a woman in her twenties or thirties with COVID-19, enrolled during active disease.

This clone was seen a few times. The chain recombines TRBV6-1 with TRBJ2-7; 7 nucleotides agree with TRBD1. From germline, CDR1 is MNHNS and CDR2 SASEGT. There are 16 residues in the CDR3. V lost 2 bases to trimming and J lost 0 bases; unmatched junction nucleotides: 7. As DNA, the CDR3 is TGTGCCAGCAGTGAATTTGGACAGGTGAGCTCCTACGAGCAGTACTTC. It codes for CASSEFGQVSSYEQYF.

The rearrangement links TRBV27 to TRBJ2-7; 13 bases match TRBD2. The CDR3 runs 17 residues. Germline V gene lookup returns CDR1 MNHEY and CDR2 SMNVEV (reference sequence). Trimming took 5 bases from V and 2 from J; bases not matched to a gene: 9. The CDR3 is CASSTYPGLAGPYEQYF. The CDR3 DNA follows: TGTGCCAGCAGTACATACCCGGGACTAGCGGGACCCTACGAGCAGTACTTC.

The rearrangement links TRBV11-2 to TRBJ2-7; TRBD1 matches 12 bases. The CDR3 consists of 16 residues. J gave up 7 bases and V 5 bases, and 12 bases lay outside the gene matches. Germline V lookup: CDR1 SGHAT, CDR2 FQNNGV. For the CDR3, the DNA is TGTGCCAGCAGCCCACAACCCGGGACAGGGGGCTGGGAGCAGTACTTC. Its translation is CASSPQPGTGGWEQYF. The variable domain in full, with the rest retrieved from reference TRBV11-2 and TRBJ2-7, is EAGVAQSPRYKIIEKRQSVAFWCNPISGHATLYWYQQILGQGPKLLIQFQNNGVVDDSQLPKDRFSAERLKGVDSTLKIQPAKLEDSAVYLCASSPQPGTGGWEQYFGPGTRLTVT.

The V and J genes are TRBV18 and TRBJ1-5; 11 bases match TRBD1. V was clipped by 3 bases and J by 5 bases; unmatched bases: 15. This CDR3 contains 19 residues. Per germline, CDR1 KGHSH and CDR2 LQKENI. The CDR3 DNA is TGTGCCAGCTCACCCGACCTCGGACAGGGGGCCGGGGGGGATCAGCCCCAGCATTTT. As protein: CASSPDLGQGAGGDQPQHF.

This chain uses TRBV5-1 with TRBJ2-7, with 13 nucleotides matching TRBD2. The J segment lost 5 bases and the V segment lost 3 bases, leaving 5 bases of the junction unmatched. The CDR3 extends over 15 amino acids. Germline CDR1 reads SGHRS; CDR2 reads YFSETQ. CDR3 DNA sequence: TGCGCCAGCAGCTCAGGACTAGCGGGAGTCCACGAGCAGTACTTC. This encodes CASSSGLAGVHEQYF.

The genes are TRBV7-2 and TRBJ2-3, with 7 bases matching TRBD2. The V gene's germline CDR1 is SGHTA and CDR2 FQGNSA. J gave up 1 base and V 3 bases, and 7 bases lay outside the gene matches. The CDR3 runs to 16 residues. The DNA for the CDR3 is TGTGCCAGCAGCTTGCGAGCGGGGTGGGGCACAGATACGCAGTATTTT. It codes for CASSLRAGWGTDTQYF.

The chain couples TRBV7-3 to TRBJ1-6; 8 bases agree with TRBD1. This CDR3 comprises 14 residues. The ends lost 1 base at V and 12 bases at J; junction bases unmatched: 5. The germline gives CDR1 SGHTA, CDR2 FQGTGA. This chain's CDR3 is CASSLNGQGGPLHF. The CDR3 nucleotides read TGTGCCAGCAGCTTAAACGGACAGGGCGGACCCCTCCACTTT.

The gene calls are TRBV29-1 and TRBJ1-1; the D gene is possibly TRBD1 (6 bases). Deletions cut 6 bases from V and 4 bases from J, with 18 bases between. Germline CDR1 SQVTM, CDR2 ANQGSEA. This CDR3 contains 14 residues. For the CDR3, the DNA is TGCAGCGTCGCTCTTGGGGGAGGGGGCACTGAAGCTTTCTTT. Its protein is CSVALGGGGTEAFF.

The CDR3 nucleotides read TGTGCCACACTCTTCCGCGGTACGCAGTATTTT. It encodes CATLFRGTQYF. The chain has TRBV24-1 and TRBJ2-3; D call uncertain. Germline CDR1 reads KGHDR; CDR2 reads SFDVKD. Trimming left V 10 bases short and J 8 bases short, with 12 bases between. The CDR3 runs to 11 residues.

The V gene is TRBV28, the J gene TRBJ1-4; tentatively, D is TRBD1 (5 bases). Trimming shortened V by 7 bases and J by 4 bases, and 13 bases separated the two germline ends. Germline loops: CDR1 MDHEN, CDR2 SYDVKM. The CDR3 is 14 amino acids. The CDR3 protein is CASTWGSLNEKLFF. The CDR3 DNA follows: TGTGCCAGCACCTGGGGCAGCCTTAATGAAAAACTGTTTTTT.

This chain connects TRBV2 to TRBJ1-2; 9 bases map to TRBD1. V lost 5 bases to trimming and J lost 4 bases; unmatched junction nucleotides: 8. Germline V gene data show CDR1 as SNHLY and CDR2 as FYNNEI. CDR3 size: 15 residues. CDR3 protein: CASSSRTGDRYGYTF. CDR3 in DNA: TGTGCCAGCAGTTCCCGGACAGGGGATCGCTATGGCTACACCTTC.

The chain carries TRBV5-1 and TRBJ2-2, with D tentatively TRBD1 (6 bases). The CDR3 consists of 17 residues. Between the trimmed V and J ends, which lost 5 bases and 0 bases, there was a span of 17 bases. The germline V gene has CDR1 SGHRS and CDR2 YFSETQ. The CDR3 sequence is CASRIGTGTPNTGELFF. DNA of the CDR3: TGCGCCAGCAGGATCGGAACAGGGACCCCGAACACCGGGGAGCTGTTTTTT.

The chain has TRBV6-5 and TRBJ2-7; D is perhaps TRBD1 (6 bases). The CDR3 length is 13 residues. CDR1 is MNHEY and CDR2 is SVGAGI in the germline V gene. Trimming shortened V by 8 bases and J by 2 bases, and 13 bases separated the two germline ends. The CDR3 DNA is TGTGCCAGCGCCTCGGGACATACCTACGAGCAGTACTTC. It is translated as CASASGHTYEQYF.

The chain combines TRBV6-2 or TRBV6-3 with TRBJ2-7; D gene unclear. This CDR3 is 14 amino acids long. CDR1 MNHEY and CDR2 SVGEGT come from the germline V gene. Trimming shortened V by 2 bases and J by 0 bases, and 8 bases separated the two germline ends. This CDR3 is CASSYGGPSYEQYF. For the CDR3, the DNA is TGTGCCAGCAGTTACGGTGGCCCCTCCTACGAGCAGTACTTC.

This chain links TRBV16 with TRBJ1-2; the D gene is possibly TRBD1 (6 bases). This CDR3 has 14 residues. In germline, CDR1 is KGHSY, CDR2 FQNENV. Trimming stripped 0 bases from V and 7 bases from J, with 12 bases between. CDR3 sequence (DNA): TGTGCCAGCAGCCAATCGGCAGGGGTAGGTGGCTACACCTTC. Translation gives CASSQSAGVGGYTF.

The J gene is TRBJ2-3, the V gene TRBV28; 13 bases agree with TRBD2. Germline V CDR1 and CDR2: MDHEN, SYDVKM. V was clipped by 8 bases and J by 5 bases; unmatched bases: 7. The CDR3 is 15 residues long. The CDR3, as DNA: TGTGCCAGCCCTGGACTAGCGGGAGAAGGAGATACGCAGTATTTT. It encodes CASPGLAGEGDTQYF.

V is TRBV19 and J is TRBJ2-7; the D gene is possibly TRBD1 (5 bases). Germline assignment: CDR1 LNHDA and CDR2 SQIVND (reference sequence). Trimming took off 5 bases at V and 6 bases at J, with 14 bases between the two ends. This CDR3 spans 13 amino acids. CDR3 DNA: TGTGCCAGTAGTCCAGACAGTCCAAGCGAGCAGTACTTC. Translating gives CASSPDSPSEQYF.

This rearrangement joins TRBV10-3 to TRBJ2-2; D might be TRBD2 (6 bases). The CDR3 spans 14 residues. V gave up 10 bases and J gave up 0 bases, with 12 bases separating them. Germline V gene lookup returns CDR1 ENHRY and CDR2 SYGVKD. This chain's CDR3 is CATSSATNTGELFF. DNA for the CDR3: TGTGCCACCTCTAGCGCCACGAACACCGGGGAGCTGTTTTTT.

This clone is deemed medium-sized. The chain has TRBV6-2 or TRBV6-3 and TRBJ2-7, with D possibly TRBD1 on 6 matching bases. The CDR3 sequence is 17 residues long. Germline V gene lookup returns CDR1 MNHEY and CDR2 SVGEGT. Trimming pared 5 bases from V and 3 bases from J, leaving 23 bases between. The CDR3 spells CASSPLLWTEEDYEQYF. The CDR3 nucleotides are TGTGCCAGCAGTCCCCTCTTATGGACAGAGGAAGACTACGAGCAGTACTTC.

The chain couples TRBV10-3 to TRBJ2-1, with TRBD1 as a possible D gene (6 bases). CDR3 length equals 15 residues. V lost 6 bases and J 1 base, leaving 13 bases between the germline ends. The V gene's germline CDR1 is ENHRY and CDR2 SYGVKD. The CDR3 spells CAIRGGTSSYNEQFF. In nucleotides, the CDR3 is TGTGCCATCAGGGGTGGGACAAGTTCCTACAATGAGCAGTTCTTC.

V usage is TRBV5-6 and J usage is TRBJ2-5; 7 positions match TRBD1. The length of the CDR3 is 15 residues. J gave up 4 bases and V 3 bases, and 9 bases lay outside the gene matches. The germline V gene encodes CDR1 SGHDT and CDR2 YYEEEE. Here the CDR3 DNA reads TGTGCCAGCAGCTACCGACAGGGAGTAGGAGAGACCCAGTACTTC. This sequence encodes CASSYRQGVGETQYF.